The next 17 T cell receptor beta chains were all read from a single sample in a study of blood T cell repertoires in COVID-19. This table comes from immunoSEQ multiplex PCR, and its TCRdb copy is limited to in-frame clones, with some not included. Of around 270,000 clones in the sample, around 87% are singletons; the top ten hold 2% to 3%. The sample was peripheral blood. These receptors were collected from a woman aged 50 to 60 with acute or convalescent COVID-19.

The V call is TRBV2, the J call TRBJ1-2, with 9 bases lining up with TRBD1. The CDR3 extends over 13 amino acids. After removal of 8 bases from V and 2 bases from J, the junction contained 3 bases not matched to a gene. Germline V gene data show CDR1 as SNHLY and CDR2 as FYNNEI. The CDR3 reads CASGDRANYGYTF. CDR3 nucleotides: TGTGCCAGCGGGGACAGGGCCAACTATGGCTACACCTTC.

The chain couples TRBV7-3 to TRBJ1-1; TRBD1 matches at 8 bases. V lost 5 bases to trimming and J lost 7 bases; unmatched junction nucleotides: 6. The V gene's germline CDR1 is SGHTA and CDR2 FQGTGA. The CDR3 has 13 amino acids. Written as DNA, the CDR3 is TGTGCCAGCAGCACCGGACAGGGTCTTGAAGCTTTCTTT. This translates into CASSTGQGLEAFF.

The chain uses TRBV28 and TRBJ2-1, with 11 bases fitting TRBD2. V gave up 2 bases and J gave up 7 bases; unmatched junction bases: 10. The germline V gene encodes CDR1 MDHEN and CDR2 SYDVKM. The CDR3 is 17 residues long. CDR3 bases: TGTGCCAGCAGTTTAGTGTCGGGACTAGCGGCTTTTAATGAGCAGTTCTTC. It yields the protein CASSLVSGLAAFNEQFF.

In DNA, the CDR3 is TGCGCCAGCAGCGCGGAAAGCTCGACTTACAATGAGCAGTTCTTC. Protein product: CASSAESSTYNEQFF. The chain links TRBV4-3 to TRBJ2-1, with no clear D. CDR3 length: 15 amino acids. V lost 5 bases, J lost 4 bases, and 15 bases lay in between. The germline gives CDR1 LGHNA, CDR2 YSLEER.

This chain joins TRBV21-1 and TRBJ1-5; the tabulated D call, TRBD1, remains unverified against the DNA. TRBV21-1 is a known pseudogene. The CDR3 runs to 17 residues. CDR3 nucleotide sequence: TGTGCCAGCAGCAAATGTGGGGCAGGACATAGCAATCAGCCCCAGCATTTT. This encodes CASSKCGAGHSNQPQHF.

This clone came up once. The chain joins TRBV5-8 to TRBJ2-1; D is unclear. This CDR3 is 15 amino acids long. Germline V lookup: CDR1 SGHTS, CDR2 YDEGEE. The V gene lost 1 base and the J gene lost 5 bases, with 13 bases spanning the gap. For the CDR3, the DNA is TGTGCCAGCAGCTTGATCAGTTACCTCAACAATGAGCAGTTCTTC. Amino acids: CASSLISYLNNEQFF. The full variable domain, completed using reference TRBV5-8 and TRBJ2-1, is EAGVTQSPTHLIKTRGQQATLRCSPISGHTSVYWYQQALGLGLQFLLWYDEGEERNRGNFPPRFSGRQFPNYSSELNVNALELEDSALYLCASSLISYLNNEQFFGPGTRLTVL.

The chain has TRBV19 and TRBJ2-3, with a possible D match to TRBD2 (7 bases). From germline, CDR1 is LNHDA and CDR2 SQIVND (reference sequence). The CDR3 contains 17 residues. With 0 bases removed from V and 2 bases from J, the gap between germline ends came to 15 bases. This chain's CDR3 is CASSIERFGGATDTQYF. The CDR3 DNA is TGTGCCAGTAGTATAGAGCGATTTGGGGGGGCCACAGATACGCAGTATTTT.

The rearrangement links TRBV5-1 to TRBJ2-7; 13 nucleotides match TRBD2. V gave up 6 bases and J gave up 2 bases; unmatched junction bases: 14. The germline V gene encodes CDR1 SGHRS and CDR2 YFSETQ. The CDR3 covers 18 residues. In DNA, the CDR3 is TGCGCCAGCACCCCGGACAGCGGACTAGCGGGAGTCACCTACGAGCAGTACTTC. Translation: CASTPDSGLAGVTYEQYF.

The chain couples TRBV5-1 to TRBJ2-5; possible D gene TRBD2, 6 bases. Germline V gene lookup returns CDR1 SGHRS and CDR2 YFSETQ. The CDR3 covers 15 residues. Trimming took 7 bases from V and 2 from J, leaving 18 bases between them. CDR3 DNA sequence: TGCGCCAGCTTTATGGGTCAGGCGGGACAAGAGACCCAGTACTTC. Protein product: CASFMGQAGQETQYF.

The chain couples TRBV5-1 to TRBJ2-2; maybe TRBD1 (5 bases). The V and J ends lost 2 bases and 2 bases respectively, with 10 bases between them. CDR1 is SGHRS and CDR2 is YFSETQ in the germline V gene. This CDR3 region has 15 residues. CDR3 bases: TGCGCCAGCAGCTTTCGACAGAGAAACACCGGGGAGCTGTTTTTT. It translates to CASSFRQRNTGELFF.

This clone was found many times. The V call is TRBV7-3, the J call TRBJ1-2, with a tentative D call TRBD1 (5 bases). The V end was cut by 2 bases, the J end by 5 bases, with 9 bases between. Looked up from germline, CDR1 is SGHTA and CDR2 is FQGTGA. This CDR3 has 13 amino acids. In DNA, the CDR3 is TGTGCCAGCAGCTTATCCCAGGGTTATGGCTACACCTTC. It specifies CASSLSQGYGYTF.

V and J are TRBV7-2 and TRBJ1-3, with D possibly TRBD1 on 5 matching bases. The germline CDR1 and CDR2 sequences are SGHTA and FQGNSA. The CDR3 sequence is 15 residues long. V was pared by 2 bases and J by 4 bases, with 12 bases between. The DNA for the CDR3 is TGTGCCAGCAGCTTATTCGGGGGAACCGGAAACACCATATATTTT. The encoded protein is CASSLFGGTGNTIYF. Based on the CDR3 plus reference TRBV7-2 and TRBJ1-3, the full variable domain is GAGVSQSPSNKVTEKGKDVELRCDPISGHTALYWYRQSLGQGLEFLIYFQGNSAPDKSGLPSDRFSAERTGGSVSTLTIQRTQQEDSAVYLCASSLFGGTGNTIYFGEGSWLTVV.

This chain uses TRBV25-1 with TRBJ2-7; TRBD1 agrees at 9 bases. CDR3 size: 17 residues. Germline lookup yields CDR1 MGHDK and CDR2 SYGVNS. Losses at the gene ends were 3 bases for V and 0 bases for J; bases not matched to a gene: 9. CDR3 sequence (DNA): TGTGCCAGCAGTGATTTCGGGACAGGGAAGTCCTCCTACGAGCAGTACTTC. This sequence encodes CASSDFGTGKSSYEQYF.

The chain joins TRBV5-5 to TRBJ1-3, with D hard to call. This CDR3 has 15 residues. The germline V gene encodes CDR1 SGHKS and CDR2 YYEKEE (reference sequence). V lost 5 bases and J lost 0, with 12 bases in between. In DNA, the CDR3 is TGTGCCAGCAGGTCCTCAGGAAGCTCTGGAAACACCATATATTTT. Amino acids: CASRSSGSSGNTIYF.

This clone appeared once. V gene TRBV24-1 combines with J gene TRBJ2-1; TRBD1 agrees at 8 bases. J gave up 4 bases and V 5 bases, and 9 bases lay outside the gene matches. CDR3 length equals 16 residues. Germline CDR1 and CDR2: KGHDR and SFDVKD. The DNA for the CDR3 is TGTGCCACCAGTGCCCCCCGGGACAGGCCTTACAATGAGCAGTTCTTC. This gives the protein CATSAPRDRPYNEQFF.

V gene TRBV5-4 combines with J gene TRBJ2-1, with 8 bases that match TRBD1. The J segment lost 4 bases and the V segment lost 1 base, leaving 7 bases of the junction unmatched. Germline CDR1 reads SGHNT; CDR2 reads YYREEE (reference sequence). CDR3 length: 16 residues. CDR3 residues: CASSLSPGTGYNEQFF. In nucleotides, the CDR3 is TGTGCCAGCAGCTTGAGCCCCGGGACAGGTTACAATGAGCAGTTCTTC.

This chain uses TRBV7-8 with TRBJ2-1; 7 bases fit TRBD1. Germline V CDR1 and CDR2: SGHVS, FQNEAQ. The CDR3 consists of 14 residues. Trimming took 5 bases from V and 4 from J; bases not matched to a gene: 5. The CDR3 here is CASSPETGYNEQFF. DNA of the CDR3: TGTGCCAGCAGCCCCGAGACAGGGTACAATGAGCAGTTCTTC.